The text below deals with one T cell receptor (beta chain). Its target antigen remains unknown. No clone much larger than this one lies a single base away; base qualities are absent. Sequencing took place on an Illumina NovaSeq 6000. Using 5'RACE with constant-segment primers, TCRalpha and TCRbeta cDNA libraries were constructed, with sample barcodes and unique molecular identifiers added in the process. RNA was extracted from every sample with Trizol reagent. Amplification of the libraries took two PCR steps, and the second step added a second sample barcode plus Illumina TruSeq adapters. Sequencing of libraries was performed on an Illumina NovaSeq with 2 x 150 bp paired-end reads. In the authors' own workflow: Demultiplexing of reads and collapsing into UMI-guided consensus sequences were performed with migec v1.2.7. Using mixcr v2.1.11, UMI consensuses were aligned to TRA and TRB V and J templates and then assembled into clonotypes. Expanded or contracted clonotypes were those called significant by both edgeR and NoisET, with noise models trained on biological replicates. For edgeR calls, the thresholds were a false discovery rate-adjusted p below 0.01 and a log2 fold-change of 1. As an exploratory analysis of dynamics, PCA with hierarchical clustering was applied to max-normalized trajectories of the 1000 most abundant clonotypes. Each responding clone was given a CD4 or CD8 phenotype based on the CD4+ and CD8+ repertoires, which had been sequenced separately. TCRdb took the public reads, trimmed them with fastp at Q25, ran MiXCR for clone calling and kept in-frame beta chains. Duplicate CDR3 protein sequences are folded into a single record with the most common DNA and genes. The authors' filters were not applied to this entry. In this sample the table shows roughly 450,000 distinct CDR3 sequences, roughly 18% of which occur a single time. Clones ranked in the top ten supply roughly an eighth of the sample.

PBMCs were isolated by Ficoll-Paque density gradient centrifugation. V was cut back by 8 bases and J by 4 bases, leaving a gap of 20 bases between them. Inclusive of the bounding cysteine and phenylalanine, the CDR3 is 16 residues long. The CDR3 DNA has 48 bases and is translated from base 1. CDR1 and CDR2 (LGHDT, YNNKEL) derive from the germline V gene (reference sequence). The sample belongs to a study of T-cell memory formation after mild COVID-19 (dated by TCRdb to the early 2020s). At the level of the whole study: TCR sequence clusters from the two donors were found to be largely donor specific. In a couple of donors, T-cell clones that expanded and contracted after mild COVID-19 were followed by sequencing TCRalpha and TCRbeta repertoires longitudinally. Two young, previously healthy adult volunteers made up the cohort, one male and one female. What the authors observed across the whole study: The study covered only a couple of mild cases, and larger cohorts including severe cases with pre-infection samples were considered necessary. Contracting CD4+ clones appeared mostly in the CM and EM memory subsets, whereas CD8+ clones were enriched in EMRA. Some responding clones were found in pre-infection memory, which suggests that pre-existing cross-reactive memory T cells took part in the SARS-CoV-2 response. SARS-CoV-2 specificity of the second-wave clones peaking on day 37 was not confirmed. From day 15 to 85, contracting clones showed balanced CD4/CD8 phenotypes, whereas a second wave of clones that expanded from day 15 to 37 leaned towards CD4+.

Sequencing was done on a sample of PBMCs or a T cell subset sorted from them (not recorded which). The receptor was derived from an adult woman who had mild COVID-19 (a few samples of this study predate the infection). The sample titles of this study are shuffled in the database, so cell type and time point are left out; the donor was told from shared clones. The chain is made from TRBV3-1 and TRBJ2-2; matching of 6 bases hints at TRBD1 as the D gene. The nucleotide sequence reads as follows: TGTGCCAGCCGAACTACAGGGCGACGAGGCACCGGGGAGCTGTTTTTT. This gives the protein CASRTTGRRGTGELFF.